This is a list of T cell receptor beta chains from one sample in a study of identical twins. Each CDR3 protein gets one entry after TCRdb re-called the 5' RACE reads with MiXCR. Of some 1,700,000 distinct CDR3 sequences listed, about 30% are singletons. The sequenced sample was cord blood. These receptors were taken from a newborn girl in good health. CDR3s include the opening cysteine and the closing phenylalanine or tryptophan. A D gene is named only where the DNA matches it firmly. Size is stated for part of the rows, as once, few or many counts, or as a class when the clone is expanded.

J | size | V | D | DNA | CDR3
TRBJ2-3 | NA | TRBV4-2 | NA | TGTGCCAGCAGCCAAGGTGGACAGTCAGATACGCAGTATTTT | CASSQGGQSDTQYF
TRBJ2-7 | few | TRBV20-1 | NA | TGCAGTGCTACCTTAGGGAGACCTCCCTACGAGCAGTACTTC | CSATLGRPPYEQYF
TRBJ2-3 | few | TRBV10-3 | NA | TGTGCCATCGGTAAGGGCGCTAGCACAGATACGCAGTATTTT | CAIGKGASTDTQYF
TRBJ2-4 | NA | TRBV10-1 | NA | TGCGCCAGCAGATCTTTTGCGACAGCCAAAGGCCATGAGCAGTACTTC | CASRSFATAKGHEQYF
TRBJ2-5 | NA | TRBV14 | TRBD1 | TGTGCCAACAGCCATAACAGGGGAAACAGCAATGAGCAGTACTTC | CANSHNRGNSNEQYF
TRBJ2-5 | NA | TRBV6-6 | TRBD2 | TGTGCCAGCAGTTACCAAACCCGGGGGGGCCAAGAGACCCAGTACTTC | CASSYQTRGGQETQYF
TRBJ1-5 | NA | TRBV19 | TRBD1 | TGTGCCAGCGATGCCGGACAGGGTAATCAGCCCCAGCATTTT | CASDAGQGNQPQHF
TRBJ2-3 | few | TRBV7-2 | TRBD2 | TGTGCCAGCAGCTCCCAAGCGGGGCCCACAGATACGCAGTATTTT | CASSSQAGPTDTQYF
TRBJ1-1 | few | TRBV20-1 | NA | TGCAGTGCTAGGGGGGCAGGGAACACTGAAGCTTTCTTT | CSARGAGNTEAFF
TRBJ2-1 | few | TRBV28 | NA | TGTGCCAGCACTCTGGATCTAGGCTACAATGAGCAGTTCTTC | CASTLDLGYNEQFF
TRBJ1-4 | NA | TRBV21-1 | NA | TGTGCCAGCAGCAAACCTCCCAAACAGGGGACGAATGAAAAACTGTTTTTT | CASSKPPKQGTNEKLFF
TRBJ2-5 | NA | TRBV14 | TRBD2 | TGTGCCAGCAGCCGAGCGGGAAAGCAGTACTTC | CASSRAGKQYF
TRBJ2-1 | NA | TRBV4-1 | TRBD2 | TGCGCCAGCAGCCAAGAATGGGGGACTAGCTGGGGTGAGCAGTTCTTC | CASSQEWGTSWGEQFF
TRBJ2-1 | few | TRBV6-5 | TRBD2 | TGTGCCAGCAGTTACGTCTCTAGCGGGAGGGGGTATGAGCAGTTCTTC | CASSYVSSGRGYEQFF
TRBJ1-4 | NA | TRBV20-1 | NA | TGCAGTCCCATAGGCCCACACGGTGGGAAACTGTTTTTT | CSPIGPHGGKLFF
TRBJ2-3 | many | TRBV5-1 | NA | TGCGCCAGCAGCTTGATTGACCTCAGCACAGATACGCAGTATTTT | CASSLIDLSTDTQYF
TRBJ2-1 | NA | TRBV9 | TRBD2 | TGTGCCAGCAGCTTCCGGACTAGCGGGAGTCGCCCCTACAATGAGCAGTTCTTC | CASSFRTSGSRPYNEQFF
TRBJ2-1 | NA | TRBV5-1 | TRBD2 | TGCGCCAGCAGCTTTGGGACTAGCGGGAAACATGAGCAGTTCTTC | CASSFGTSGKHEQFF
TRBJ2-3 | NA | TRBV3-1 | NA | TGTGCCAGCAGCCAAGGTGGGGGGCCAGATACGCAGTATTTT | CASSQGGGPDTQYF
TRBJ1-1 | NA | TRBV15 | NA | TGTGCCACCAGCAGAGGTGAAGGGGTCCGGGGCACTGAAGCTTTCTTT | CATSRGEGVRGTEAFF
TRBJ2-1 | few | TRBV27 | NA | TGTGCCACCCAGGGAAAGGGGACGGAGTACAATGAGCAGTTCTTC | CATQGKGTEYNEQFF
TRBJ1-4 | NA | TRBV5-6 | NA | TGTGCCAGCAGCTTGGCCCCGGGACAACCGGGAAAACTGTTTTTT | CASSLAPGQPGKLFF
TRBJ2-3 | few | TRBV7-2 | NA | TGTGCCAGCAGCTTAAGGTATGGGCCTCCCGCGGATACGCAGTATTTT | CASSLRYGPPADTQYF
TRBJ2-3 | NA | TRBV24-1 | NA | TGTGCCACCAGTGATTCAACTAGTCCGGGAGATACGCAGTATTTT | CATSDSTSPGDTQYF
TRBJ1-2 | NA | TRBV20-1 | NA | TGCAGTGCTACCCAACGGGGGGAAAGATATGGCTACACCTTC | CSATQRGERYGYTF
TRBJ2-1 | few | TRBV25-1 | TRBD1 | TGTGCCAGCAGTGGGGGACAGGGTAGTAACTTCTACAATGAGCAGTTCTTC | CASSGGQGSNFYNEQFF
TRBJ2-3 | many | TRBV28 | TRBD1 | TGTGCCAGCAGCGACTGGACAGGGGGCCGAACGGATACGCAGTATTTT | CASSDWTGGRTDTQYF
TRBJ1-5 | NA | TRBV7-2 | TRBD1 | TGTGCCAGCAGCTTGGGGGACAGACGAAGTCAGCCCCAGCATTTT | CASSLGDRRSQPQHF
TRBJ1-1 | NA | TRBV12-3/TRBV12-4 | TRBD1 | TGTGCCAGCAGTTTTTTGGGCCGCAGGGGGCGTCGGTCCCCTGAAGCTTTCTTT | CASSFLGRRGRRSPEAFF
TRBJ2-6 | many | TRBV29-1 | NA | TGCAGCGTTGGTTACTCTGGGGCCAACGTCCTGACTTTC | CSVGYSGANVLTF
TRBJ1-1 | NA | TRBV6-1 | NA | TGTGCCAGCAGTGAAGTCGGTAAGACTGAAGCTTTCTTT | CASSEVGKTEAFF
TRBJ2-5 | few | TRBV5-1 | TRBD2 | TGCGCCAGCCGGACTAGCGCGAACCAAGAGACCCAGTACTTC | CASRTSANQETQYF
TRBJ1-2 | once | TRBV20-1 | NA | TGCAGTGCTAGAGGTTTTCGAGGGGATTATAACTATGGCTACACCTTC | CSARGFRGDYNYGYTF
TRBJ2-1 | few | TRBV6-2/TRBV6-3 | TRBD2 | TGTGCCAGCAGTTACTGGATAACTAGCGACAATGAGCAGTTCTTC | CASSYWITSDNEQFF
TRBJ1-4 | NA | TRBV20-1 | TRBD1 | TGCAGTGCTAGGACAGGGCGAGATGAAAAACTGTTTTTT | CSARTGRDEKLFF
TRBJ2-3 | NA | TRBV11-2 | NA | TGTGCCAGCAGCTTATTGGGGCAGGGGAGGGCAGATACGCAGTATTTT | CASSLLGQGRADTQYF
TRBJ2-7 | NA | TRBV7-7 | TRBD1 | TGTGCTAGCAGCTTATTTGCAGGGGGTTACAATGAGCAGTACTTC | CASSLFAGGYNEQYF
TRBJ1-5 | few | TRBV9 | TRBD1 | TGTGCCAGCAGCGCGGGACAGGGGGAGTGGAGCAATCAGCCCCAGCATTTT | CASSAGQGEWSNQPQHF
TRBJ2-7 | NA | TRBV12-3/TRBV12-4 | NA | TGTGCCAGCAGTTTAGGGGTTGGGGGCTCCTACGAGCAGTACTTC | CASSLGVGGSYEQYF
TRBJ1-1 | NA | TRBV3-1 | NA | TGTGCCAGCAGCCAAGAGTCAGGGGTGGGGACTGAAGCTTTCTTT | CASSQESGVGTEAFF
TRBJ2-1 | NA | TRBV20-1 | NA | TGCAGTGTCGCAGATGGGTTTGAGCAGTTCTTC | CSVADGFEQFF
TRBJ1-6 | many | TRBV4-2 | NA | TGTGCCAGCAGCCAAAATTCACCCCTCCACTTT | CASSQNSPLHF
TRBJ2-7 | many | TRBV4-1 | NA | TGCGCCAGCAGCCATAGGGTTAGCTCCTACGAGCAGTACTTC | CASSHRVSSYEQYF
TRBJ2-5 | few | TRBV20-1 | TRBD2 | TGCAGTGCTAGTAGGACTAGCGGGCCCCAAGAGACCCAGTACTTC | CSASRTSGPQETQYF
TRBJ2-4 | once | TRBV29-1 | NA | TGCAGCATTGAAGAGACAAGGGGACCTAAAAACATTCAGTACTTC | CSIEETRGPKNIQYF
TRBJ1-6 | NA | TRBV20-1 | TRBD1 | TGCAGTGCTAGACAGGGGGTGGCTCGGTCACCCCTCCACTTT | CSARQGVARSPLHF
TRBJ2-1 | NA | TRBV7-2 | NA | TGTGCCAGCAGCGCAGAGGGCTCGGCTAACTTTAAGTTCTTC | CASSAEGSANFKFF
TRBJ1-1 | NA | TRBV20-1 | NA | TGCAGTGCTAGAGGGCCCGGGAGTCTCACTGAAGCTTTCTTT | CSARGPGSLTEAFF
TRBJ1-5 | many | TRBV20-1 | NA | TGCAGTGCTAGAGTTCATGAGGGGAATCAGCCCCAGCATTTT | CSARVHEGNQPQHF
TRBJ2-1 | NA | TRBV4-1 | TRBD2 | TGCGCCCGCAGCCAAGTACTAGCGATGGATGAGCAGTTCTTC | CARSQVLAMDEQFF
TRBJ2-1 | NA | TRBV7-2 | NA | TGTGCCAGCAGCTTAGCCGCTAACTACAATGAGCAGTTCTTC | CASSLAANYNEQFF
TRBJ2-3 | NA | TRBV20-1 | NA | TGCAGTGCCACCTCGGGCCTCTACACAGATACGCGGTATTTT | CSATSGLYTDTRYF
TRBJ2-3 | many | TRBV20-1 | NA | TGCAGTGCTAGCGTCGTGGATACGCAGTATTTT | CSASVVDTQYF
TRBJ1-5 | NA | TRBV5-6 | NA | TGTGCCAGCAGCTTGGGTATGTTGGGCAATCAGCCCCAGCATTTT | CASSLGMLGNQPQHF
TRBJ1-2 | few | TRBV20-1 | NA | TGCAGTGTTAGGACGCCCGGGGGAAACTATGGCTACACCTTC | CSVRTPGGNYGYTF
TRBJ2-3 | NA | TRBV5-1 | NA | TGCGCCAGCAGCTGGGGGCGGACTATCGGGAGATGGGCAGATACGCAGTATTTT | CASSWGRTIGRWADTQYF
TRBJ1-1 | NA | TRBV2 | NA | TGTGCCAGCACAGCGTTGGGGGCTTTCTTT | CASTALGAFF